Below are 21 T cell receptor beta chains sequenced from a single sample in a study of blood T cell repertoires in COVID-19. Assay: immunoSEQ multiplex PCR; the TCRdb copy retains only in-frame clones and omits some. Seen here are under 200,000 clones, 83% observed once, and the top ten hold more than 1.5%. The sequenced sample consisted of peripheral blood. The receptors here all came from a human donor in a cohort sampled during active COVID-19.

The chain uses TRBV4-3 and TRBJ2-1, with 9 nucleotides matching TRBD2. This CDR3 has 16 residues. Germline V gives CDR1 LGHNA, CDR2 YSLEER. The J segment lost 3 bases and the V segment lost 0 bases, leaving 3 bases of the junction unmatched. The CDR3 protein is CASSQELLAGYNEQFF. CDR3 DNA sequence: TGCGCCAGCAGCCAAGAGTTACTAGCGGGCTACAATGAGCAGTTCTTC.

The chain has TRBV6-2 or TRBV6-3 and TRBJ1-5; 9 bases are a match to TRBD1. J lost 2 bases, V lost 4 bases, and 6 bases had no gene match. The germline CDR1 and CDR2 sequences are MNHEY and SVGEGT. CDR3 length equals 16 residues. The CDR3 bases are TGTGCCAGCAGTTCTACGACAGGGGGAGGCAATCAGCCCCAGCATTTT. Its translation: CASSSTTGGGNQPQHF.

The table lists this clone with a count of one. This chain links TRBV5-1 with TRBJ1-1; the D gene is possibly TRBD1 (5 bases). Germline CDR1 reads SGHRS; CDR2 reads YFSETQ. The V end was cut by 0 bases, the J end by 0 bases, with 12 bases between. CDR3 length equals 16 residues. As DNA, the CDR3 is TGCGCCAGCAGCTTGGCCGGGGGACGGATGAACACTGAAGCTTTCTTT. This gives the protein CASSLAGGRMNTEAFF.

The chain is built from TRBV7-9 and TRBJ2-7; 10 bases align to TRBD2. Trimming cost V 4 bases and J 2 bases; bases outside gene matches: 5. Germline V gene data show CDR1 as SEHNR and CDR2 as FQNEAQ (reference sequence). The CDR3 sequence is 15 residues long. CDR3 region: CASSSGGLAPYEQYF. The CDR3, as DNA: TGTGCCAGCAGCTCCGGGGGACTAGCGCCCTACGAGCAGTACTTC.

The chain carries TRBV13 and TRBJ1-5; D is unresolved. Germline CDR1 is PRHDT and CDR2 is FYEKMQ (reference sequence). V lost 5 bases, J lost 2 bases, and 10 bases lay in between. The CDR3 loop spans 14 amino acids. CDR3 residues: CASSRRGGNQPQHF. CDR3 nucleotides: TGTGCCAGCAGCCGTCGGGGTGGCAATCAGCCCCAGCATTTT.

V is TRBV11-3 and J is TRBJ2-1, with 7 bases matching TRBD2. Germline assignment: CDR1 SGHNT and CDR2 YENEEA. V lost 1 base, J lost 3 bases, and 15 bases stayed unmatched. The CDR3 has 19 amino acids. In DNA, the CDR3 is TGTGCCAGCAGCTTAGCCCTCCCATTGGCGGGAGACATCTACAATGAGCAGTTCTTC. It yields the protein CASSLALPLAGDIYNEQFF.

As DNA, the CDR3 is TGTGCCAGTAGTATAGCCCCGGGACAGGGGGCCTACGAGCAGTACTTC. Amino acid sequence: CASSIAPGQGAYEQYF. The chain uses TRBV19 and TRBJ2-7; TRBD1 matches 11 bases. The V gene end was trimmed by 1 base and the J gene end by 2 bases; junction bases not matched to a gene: 4. The V gene's germline CDR1 is LNHDA and CDR2 SQIVND (reference sequence). The CDR3 sequence is 16 residues long.

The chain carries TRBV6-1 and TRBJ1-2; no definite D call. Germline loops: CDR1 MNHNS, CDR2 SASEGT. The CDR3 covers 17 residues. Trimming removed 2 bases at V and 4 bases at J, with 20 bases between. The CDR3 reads CASSELGRRIRGYGYTF. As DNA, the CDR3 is TGTGCCAGCAGTGAATTGGGTAGGCGCATCCGGGGCTATGGCTACACCTTC.

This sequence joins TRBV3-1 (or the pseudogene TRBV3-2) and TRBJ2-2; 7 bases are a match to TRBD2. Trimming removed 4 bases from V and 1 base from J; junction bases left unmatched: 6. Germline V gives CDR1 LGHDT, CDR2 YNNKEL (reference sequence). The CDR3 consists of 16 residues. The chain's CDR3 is CASSRVAGMNTGELFF. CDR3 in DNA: TGTGCCAGCAGCCGGGTAGCGGGTATGAACACCGGGGAGCTGTTTTTT.

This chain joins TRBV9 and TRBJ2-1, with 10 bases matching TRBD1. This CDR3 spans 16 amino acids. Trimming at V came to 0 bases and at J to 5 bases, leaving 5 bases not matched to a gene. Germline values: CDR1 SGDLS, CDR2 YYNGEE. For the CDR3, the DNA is TGTGCCAGCAGCGTAGGGGGGACAGGGGTCCACAATGAGCAGTTCTTC. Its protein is CASSVGGTGVHNEQFF.

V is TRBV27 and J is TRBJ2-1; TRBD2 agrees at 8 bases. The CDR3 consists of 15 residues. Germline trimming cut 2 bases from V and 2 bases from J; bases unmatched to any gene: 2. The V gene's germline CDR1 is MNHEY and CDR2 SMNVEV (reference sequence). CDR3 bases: TGTGCCAGCAGTTTAGGACTAGCCCCCTACAATGAGCAGTTCTTC. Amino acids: CASSLGLAPYNEQFF.

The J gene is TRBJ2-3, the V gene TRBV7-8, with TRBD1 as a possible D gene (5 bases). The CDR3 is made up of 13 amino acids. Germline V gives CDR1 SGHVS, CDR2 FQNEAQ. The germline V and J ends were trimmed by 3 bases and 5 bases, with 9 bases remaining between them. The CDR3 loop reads CASSFRQRDTQYF. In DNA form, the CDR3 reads TGTGCCAGCAGCTTCAGACAGCGAGATACGCAGTATTTT.

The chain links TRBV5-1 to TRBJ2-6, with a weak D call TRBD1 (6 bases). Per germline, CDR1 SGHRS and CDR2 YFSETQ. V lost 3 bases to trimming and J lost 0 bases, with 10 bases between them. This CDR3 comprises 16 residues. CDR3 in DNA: TGCGCCAGCAGCTCAGGGGCGAGCTCTGGGGCCAACGTCCTGACTTTC. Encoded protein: CASSSGASSGANVLTF. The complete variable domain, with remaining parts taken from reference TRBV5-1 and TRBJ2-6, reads KAGVTQTPRYLIKTRGQQVTLSCSPISGHRSVSWYQQTPGQGLQFLFEYFSETQRNKGNFPGRFSGRQFSNSRSEMNVSTLELGDSALYLCASSSGASSGANVLTFGAGSRLTVL.

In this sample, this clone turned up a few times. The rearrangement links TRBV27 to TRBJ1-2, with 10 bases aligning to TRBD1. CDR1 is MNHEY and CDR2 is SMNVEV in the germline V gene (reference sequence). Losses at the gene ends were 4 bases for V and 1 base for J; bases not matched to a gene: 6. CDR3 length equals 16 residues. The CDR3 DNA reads TGTGCCAGCAGTTCATCCGGGACAGGGGTTAACTATGGCTACACCTTC. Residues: CASSSSGTGVNYGYTF.

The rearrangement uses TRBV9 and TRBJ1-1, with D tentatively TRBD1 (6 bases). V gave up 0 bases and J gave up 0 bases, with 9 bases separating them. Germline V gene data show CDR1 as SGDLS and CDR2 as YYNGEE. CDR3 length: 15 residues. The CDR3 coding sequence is TGTGCCAGCAGCGTAGGGACAGAAGTGAACACTGAAGCTTTCTTT. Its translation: CASSVGTEVNTEAFF.

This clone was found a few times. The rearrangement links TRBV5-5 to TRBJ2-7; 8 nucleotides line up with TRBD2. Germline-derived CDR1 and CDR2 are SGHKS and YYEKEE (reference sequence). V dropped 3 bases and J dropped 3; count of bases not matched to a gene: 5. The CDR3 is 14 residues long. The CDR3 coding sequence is TGTGCCAGCAGCTGGAGCGGGAGCGACTACGAGCAGTACTTC. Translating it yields CASSWSGSDYEQYF.

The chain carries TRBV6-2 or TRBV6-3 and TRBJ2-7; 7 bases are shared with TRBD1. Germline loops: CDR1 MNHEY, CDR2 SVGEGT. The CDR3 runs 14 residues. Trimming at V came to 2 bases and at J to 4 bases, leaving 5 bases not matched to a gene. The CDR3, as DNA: TGTGCCAGCAGTTACCCACAGGGGTGGTACGAGCAGTACTTC. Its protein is CASSYPQGWYEQYF.

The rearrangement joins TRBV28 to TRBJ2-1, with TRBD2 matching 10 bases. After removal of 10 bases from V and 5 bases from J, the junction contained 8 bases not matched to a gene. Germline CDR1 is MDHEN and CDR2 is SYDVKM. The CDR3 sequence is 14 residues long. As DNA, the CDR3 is TGTGCCACCAAGGGACTAGCGATAAACAATGAGCAGTTCTTC. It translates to CATKGLAINNEQFF.

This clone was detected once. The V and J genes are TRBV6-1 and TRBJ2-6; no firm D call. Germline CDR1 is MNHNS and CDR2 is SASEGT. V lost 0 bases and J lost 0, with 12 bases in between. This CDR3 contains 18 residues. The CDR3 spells CASSEAQVSLSGANVLTF. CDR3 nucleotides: TGTGCCAGCAGTGAAGCTCAGGTATCCCTCTCTGGGGCCAACGTCCTGACTTTC.

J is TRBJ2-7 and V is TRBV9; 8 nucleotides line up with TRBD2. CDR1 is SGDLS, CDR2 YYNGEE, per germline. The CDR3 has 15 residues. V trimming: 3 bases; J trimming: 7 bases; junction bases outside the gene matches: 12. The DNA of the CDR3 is TGTGCCAGCAGCGCCCGGGGGGGGGTGGTGGAAGAGCAGTACTTC. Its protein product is CASSARGGVVEEQYF.

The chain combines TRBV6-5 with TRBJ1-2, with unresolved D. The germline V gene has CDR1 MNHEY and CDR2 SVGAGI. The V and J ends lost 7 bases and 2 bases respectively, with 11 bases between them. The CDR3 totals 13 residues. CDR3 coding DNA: TGTGCCAGCATCGGGGAAGCCAACTATGGCTACACCTTC. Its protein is CASIGEANYGYTF.